Below, one T cell receptor beta chain is given with its context. Germline V gene sequence: CDR1 PRHDT, CDR2 FYEKMQ (reference sequence). This CDR3 is built from 17 residues. Unmatched junction bases numbered 6, after V lost 3 bases and J lost 6 bases. These data are taken from a study of T cells after yellow fever vaccination. TCRdb recomputed calls from the 5' RACE reads with MiXCR, one row per CDR3 protein. Here the sample spans around 73,000 distinct CDR3 sequences, 7.7% being singletons. The specimen comprised CD8+ T cells sorted from PBMCs, sampled on the day of the yellow fever booster vaccination. The clonotype comes from a man aged 25-45 years who received the YFV17D yellow fever vaccine. The chain is built from TRBV13 and TRBJ2-3; 16 nucleotides match TRBD2. Here the CDR3 reads CASSFTGTSGRDDTQYF. The CDR3 DNA is TGTGCCAGCAGCTTTACCGGGACTAGCGGGAGGGATGATACGCAGTATTTT.